A single sample gave rise to the 5 T cell receptor beta chains below, sequenced in a study of T cell responses to AZD1222 COVID-19 vaccine. This table comes from immunoSEQ multiplex PCR, and its TCRdb copy is limited to in-frame clones, with some not included. The sample shows more than 95,000 clones, 85% to 90% of them seen only once. The specimen was peripheral blood, collected on day 0 of AZD1222 vaccination. These receptors were collected from an adult in good health.

This clone appeared once. V and J are TRBV28 and TRBJ1-5; D gene ambiguous. The ends were cut back, 6 bases at V and 3 bases at J, with 6 bases in the middle. CDR3 length equals 12 residues. Germline CDR1 is MDHEN and CDR2 is SYDVKM. CDR3 protein: CASSVNNQPQHF. The CDR3 DNA sequence: TGTGCCAGCAGCGTAAACAATCAGCCCCAGCATTTT.

CDR3 loop: CSGLQGRNEQFF. Here the CDR3 DNA reads TGCAGCGGGTTGCAGGGGAGGAATGAGCAGTTCTTC. The chain employs TRBV29-1 and TRBJ2-1; D tentatively fits TRBD1 or TRBD2 (6 bases each). The V end was cut by 7 bases, the J end by 7 bases, with 14 bases between. Germline values: CDR1 SQVTM, CDR2 ANQGSEA. The CDR3 covers 12 residues.

This chain uses TRBV3-1 (or the pseudogene TRBV3-2) with TRBJ1-2, with a weak D call TRBD1 (5 bases). The CDR3 totals 15 residues. Germline V gene lookup returns CDR1 LGHDT and CDR2 YNNKEL (reference sequence). Between the trimmed V and J ends, which lost 4 bases and 2 bases, there was a span of 14 bases. The CDR3 protein is CASSLTGTENYGYTF. CDR3 nucleotides: TGTGCCAGCAGCCTAACCGGGACGGAGAACTATGGCTACACCTTC.

As DNA, the CDR3 is TGTGCCAGCAGCCAAGATAAAGGAAACGGACAAGCTTTCTTT. This gives the protein CASSQDKGNGQAFF. V gene TRBV3-1 (or the pseudogene TRBV3-2) combines with J gene TRBJ1-1; D call uncertain. V was pared by 0 bases and J by 9 bases, with 14 bases between. This CDR3 region has 14 residues. CDR1 and CDR2 (germline): LGHDT, YNNKEL (reference sequence).

The V and J genes are TRBV5-1 and TRBJ2-3; 14 bases line up with TRBD2. Germline V gene sequence: CDR1 SGHRS, CDR2 YFSETQ. This CDR3 is 18 amino acids long. V gave up 5 bases and J gave up 4 bases; unmatched junction bases: 12. This chain's CDR3 is CASRPGTSGSGESDTQYF. CDR3 coding DNA: TGCGCCAGCAGGCCTGGGACTAGCGGGAGTGGGGAATCAGATACGCAGTATTTT.